This TCR beta chain was obtained from a study of shared clonotypes between healthy human individuals. This CDR3 is 14 amino acids long. Germline V gives CDR1 KGHSH, CDR2 LQKENI. J was trimmed by 1 base and V by 2 bases; bases with no gene match: 0. Concerning this clone: Other DNA sequences in the sample encode the same CDR3.

Libraries were prepared by immunoSEQ multiplex PCR; TCRdb keeps only in-frame clonotypes and omits some of them. The sample comprises a few million clones, over 85% of which are singletons, and around 0.4% rests with the top ten. This clonotype was obtained from a man between 18 and 35 years old in good health. Some clones in this sample may be carry-over from other donors' samples. The chain carries TRBV18 and TRBJ2-3, with 7 bases lining up with TRBD1. Sequencing input: naive CD4+ T cells from PBMCs. Indicated subset: CD45RA+ positively selected. In nucleotides, the CDR3 is TGTGCCAGCTCACCAACAGGGGGCACAGATACGCAGTATTTT. It is translated as CASSPTGGTDTQYF.